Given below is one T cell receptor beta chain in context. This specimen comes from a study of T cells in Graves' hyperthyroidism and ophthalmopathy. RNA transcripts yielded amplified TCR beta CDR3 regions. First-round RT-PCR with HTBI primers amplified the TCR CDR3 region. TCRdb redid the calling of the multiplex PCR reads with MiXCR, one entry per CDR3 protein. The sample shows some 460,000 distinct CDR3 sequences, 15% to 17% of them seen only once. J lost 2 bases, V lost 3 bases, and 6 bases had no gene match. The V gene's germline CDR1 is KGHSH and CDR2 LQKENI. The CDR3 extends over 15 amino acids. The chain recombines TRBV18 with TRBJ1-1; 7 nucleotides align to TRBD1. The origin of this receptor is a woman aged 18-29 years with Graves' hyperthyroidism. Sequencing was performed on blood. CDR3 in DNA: TGTGCCAGCTCACCCACGGGACAGCTAAACACTGAAGCTTTCTTT. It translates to CASSPTGQLNTEAFF.